This T cell receptor (beta chain) was obtained from a study of T cell repertoires in cytomegalovirus infection. Study information: Recently identified HLA-C-restricted CMV epitopes and well-studied HLA-B-restricted CMV epitopes were used by the study. The public TCR beta signatures pointed to both CMV infection and matching HLA type.

TCRdb ran MiXCR on the reads and lists one entry per CDR3 protein. The table records 80,000 or so distinct CDR3 sequences, about 24% of them present only once. This clonotype showed up many times. The target antigen is unknown. Notes on the study in general: Using cumulative public TCR beta family frequency, the authors identified those who carried CMV together with the relevant HLA. HLA-C-restricted CMV-specific TCR beta clonotypes were dominant in the ex vivo response.

Sequenced here: CD8+ T cells from cultured PBMCs, sampled from culture after CMV antigen stimulation. This receptor was identified in a human donor in good health (CMV status not recorded). Some clones in this sample may be carry-over from other donors' samples.

This CDR3 is CASTSQGLGGYTF. CDR3 in DNA: TGTGCCAGCACGTCGCAGGGTCTGGGCGGCTACACCTTC. This chain connects TRBV27 to TRBJ1-2; possibly TRBD1 for D (5 bases). Germline assignment: CDR1 MNHEY and CDR2 SMNVEV (reference sequence). V dropped 7 bases and J dropped 8 bases, with 17 bases sitting between them. CDR3 length: 13 amino acids.